A selection of T cell receptor beta chains follows, all from one sample in a study of blood T cell repertoires in COVID-19. Clones were read by immunoSEQ multiplex PCR, and TCRdb kept only the in-frame ones, dropping some. The table has approximately 210,000 clones, less than 90% seen once. Sequences were obtained from peripheral blood. The receptors come from a woman of 80 years or more with COVID-19, enrolled during active disease. Both conserved end residues are part of each CDR3. D genes are given only for firm matches. Not all rows give a size; the values are once, few, many and, for expanded clones, a class.

j_call,v_call,clone_size,d_call,cdr3_nt,cdr3_aa
TRBJ1-6,TRBV3-1/TRBV3-2,NA,NA,TGTGCCAGCAGCCAAGACCTACCTTCTACCGATTCACCCCTCCACTTT,CASSQDLPSTDSPLHF
TRBJ2-2,TRBV19,NA,NA,TGTGCCAGCACCTTAGGGGGGGGTGGAACCGGGGAGCTGTTTTTT,CASTLGGGGTGELFF
TRBJ1-1,TRBV5-1,NA,TRBD1,TGCGCCAGCAGCTACCCAGGGGGCACTGAAGCTTTCTTT,CASSYPGGTEAFF
TRBJ1-2,TRBV28,NA,TRBD1,TGTGCCAGCAGTCCGGGGACAGGATTTAACTATGGCTACACCTTC,CASSPGTGFNYGYTF
TRBJ1-4,TRBV27,NA,NA,TGTGCCAGCAGTTTAATCCGCCCGAAAGGATCAGGGCTCAATGAAAAACTGTTTTTT,CASSLIRPKGSGLNEKLFF
TRBJ2-3,TRBV3-1/TRBV3-2,few,TRBD2,TGTGCCAGCAGCCAAACTAGCGGGGGGACTAGCACAGATACGCAGTATTTT,CASSQTSGGTSTDTQYF
TRBJ1-2,TRBV7-2,NA,TRBD1,TGTGCCAGCAGCTTAGTGGGACAGGGTTCTTATGGCTACACCTTC,CASSLVGQGSYGYTF
TRBJ1-1,TRBV7-2,once,TRBD1,TGTGCCAGCATCAGGACAGGGCGGAACACTGAAGCTTTCTTT,CASIRTGRNTEAFF
TRBJ1-4,TRBV6-5,NA,TRBD1,TGTGCCAGCAGTTACTCGTGGCAGGGGGGAGGAAAACTGTTTTTT,CASSYSWQGGGKLFF
TRBJ1-5,TRBV19,NA,TRBD1,TGTGCCAGTAGTTCGAGGACAGGGGACAGCAATCAGCCCCAGCATTTT,CASSSRTGDSNQPQHF
TRBJ1-2,TRBV12-5,NA,TRBD1,TGTGCTAGTGGAAATCCGGGACAGTTAACAGGGAGTCATGGCTACACCTTC,CASGNPGQLTGSHGYTF